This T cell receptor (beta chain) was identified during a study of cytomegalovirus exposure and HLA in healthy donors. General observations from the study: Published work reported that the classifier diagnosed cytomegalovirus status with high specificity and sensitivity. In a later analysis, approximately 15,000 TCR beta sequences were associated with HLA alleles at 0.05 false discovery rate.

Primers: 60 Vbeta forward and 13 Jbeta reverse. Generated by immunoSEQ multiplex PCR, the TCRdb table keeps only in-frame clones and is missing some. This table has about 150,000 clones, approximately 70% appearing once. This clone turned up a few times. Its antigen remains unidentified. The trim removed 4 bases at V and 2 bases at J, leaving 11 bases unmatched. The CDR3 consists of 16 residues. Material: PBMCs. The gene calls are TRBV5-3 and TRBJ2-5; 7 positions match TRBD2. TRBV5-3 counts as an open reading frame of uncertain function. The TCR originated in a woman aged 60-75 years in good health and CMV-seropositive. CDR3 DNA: TGTGCCAGAAGCCAGAGGTTTGGGACTACACAAGAGACCCAGTACTTC. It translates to CARSQRFGTTQETQYF.